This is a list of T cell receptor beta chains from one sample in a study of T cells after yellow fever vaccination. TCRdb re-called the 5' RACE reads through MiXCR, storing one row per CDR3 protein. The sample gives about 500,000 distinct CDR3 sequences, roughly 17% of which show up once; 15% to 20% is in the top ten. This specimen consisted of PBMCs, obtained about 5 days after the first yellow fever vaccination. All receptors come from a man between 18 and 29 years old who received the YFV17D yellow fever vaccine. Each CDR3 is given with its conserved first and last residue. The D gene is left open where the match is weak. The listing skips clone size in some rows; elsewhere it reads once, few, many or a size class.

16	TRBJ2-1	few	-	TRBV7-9	TGTGCCAGCAGCGTTAGTACAGGGAGCTCCTACAATGAGCAGTTCTTC	CASSVSTGSSYNEQFF
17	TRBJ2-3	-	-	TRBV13	TGTGCCAGCAGCTTAGGTCGGCGGACCACTAGCACAGATACGCAGTATTTT	CASSLGRRTTSTDTQYF
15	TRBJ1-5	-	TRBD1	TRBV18	TGTGCCAGCTCACGGGAGACAGGGGGCGAACAGCCCCAGCATTTT	CASSRETGGEQPQHF
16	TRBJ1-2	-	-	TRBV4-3	TGCGCCAGCAGCCGACGGGTAGGGGAGGGTAACTATGGCTACACCTTC	CASSRRVGEGNYGYTF
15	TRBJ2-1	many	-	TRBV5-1	TGCGCCAGCAGCTTTTACCCTAGCTCCTACAATGAGCAGTTCTTC	CASSFYPSSYNEQFF
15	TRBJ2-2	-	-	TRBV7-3	TGTGCCAGCAGCTTAACGGGAACGGGCACCGGGGAGCTGTTTTTT	CASSLTGTGTGELFF
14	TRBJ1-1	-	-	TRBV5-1	TGCGCCAGCAGACGGACAGTGATGAACACTGAAGCTTTCTTT	CASRRTVMNTEAFF
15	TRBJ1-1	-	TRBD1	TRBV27	TGTGCCAGCAGTTTATACCACAGGGGCATCGCTGAAGCTTTCTTT	CASSLYHRGIAEAFF
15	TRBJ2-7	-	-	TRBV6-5	TGTGCCAGCAGTTACTCAAGCAGTGCCCCCTACGAGCAGTACTTC	CASSYSSSAPYEQYF
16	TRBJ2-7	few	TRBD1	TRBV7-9	TGTGCCAGCATCCTCCCCCTCGGGACAGGGTCCTACGAGCAGTACTTC	CASILPLGTGSYEQYF
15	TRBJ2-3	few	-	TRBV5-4	TGTGCCAGCAGCCTCCCGACGACAGCGACAGATACGCAGTATTTT	CASSLPTTATDTQYF
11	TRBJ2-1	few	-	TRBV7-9	TGTGCCAGCAGGCAGGGAAGTGAGCAGTTCTTC	CASRQGSEQFF
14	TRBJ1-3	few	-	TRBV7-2	TGTGCCAGCAGCTTAGTGGGGGGGAAAAACACCATATATTTT	CASSLVGGKNTIYF
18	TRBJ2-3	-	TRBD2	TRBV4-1	TGCGCCAGCAGCCCCAGGACTAGCGGGGACTCTAGCACAGATACGCAGTATTTT	CASSPRTSGDSSTDTQYF
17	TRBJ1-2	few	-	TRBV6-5	TGTGCCAGCAGTTACTCCGGAGGTGCTGTGGTGGGCGCTGGCTACACCTTC	CASSYSGGAVVGAGYTF
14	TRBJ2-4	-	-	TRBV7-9	TGTGCCAGCAGCCCACAGGGAGGCGAAAACATTCAGTACTTC	CASSPQGGENIQYF
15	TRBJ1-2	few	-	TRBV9	TGTGCCAGCAGCGTAGATCCATCCTACCCCCATGGCTACACCTTC	CASSVDPSYPHGYTF
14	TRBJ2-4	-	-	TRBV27	TGTGCCAGCACGCACCCGGGGGCCAAAAACATTCAGTACTTC	CASTHPGAKNIQYF
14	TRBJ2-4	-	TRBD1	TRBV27	TGTGCCAGCAGATCTCCGGACAGGGTGGACATTCAGTACTTC	CASRSPDRVDIQYF
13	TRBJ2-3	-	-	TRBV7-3	TGTGCCGGCAGCCTAGCTAGCACAGATACGCAGTATTTT	CAGSLASTDTQYF
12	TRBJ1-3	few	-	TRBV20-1	TGCAGTGCTAGAGCACAGGGAAACACCATATATTTT	CSARAQGNTIYF
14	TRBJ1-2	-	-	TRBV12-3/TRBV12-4	TGTGCCAGCAGTCCTTGGGGGGCGAACTATGGCTACACCTTC	CASSPWGANYGYTF
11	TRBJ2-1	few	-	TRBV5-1	TGCGCCAGCAGCTTCCAGACTGAGCAGTTCTTC	CASSFQTEQFF
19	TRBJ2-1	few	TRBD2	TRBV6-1	TGTGCCAGCAGCTCCCGACTAGCGGGGGGCTCGGGGAAGTTAAATGAGCAGTTCTTC	CASSSRLAGGSGKLNEQFF
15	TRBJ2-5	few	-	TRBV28	TGTGCCAGCAATCCACGGGGGTTGGGGGGAGAGACCCAGTACTTC	CASNPRGLGGETQYF
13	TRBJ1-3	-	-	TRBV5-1	TGCGCCAGCCAAAGGGAGACTGGAAACACCATATATTTT	CASQRETGNTIYF
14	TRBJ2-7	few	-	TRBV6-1	TGTGCCAGCAGTATGGGGGGGGCTGGCTACGAGCAGTACTTC	CASSMGGAGYEQYF
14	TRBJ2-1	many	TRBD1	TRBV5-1	TGCGCCAGCAGCTTTCGCCGGACAGGGAATGAGCAGTTCTTC	CASSFRRTGNEQFF
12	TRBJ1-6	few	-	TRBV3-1	TGTGCCAGCAGTCGTCCAGTGTCACCCCTCCACTTT	CASSRPVSPLHF
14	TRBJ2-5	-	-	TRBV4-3	TGCGCCAGCAGCCAAGATGAGGGTCAAGAGACCCAGTACTTC	CASSQDEGQETQYF
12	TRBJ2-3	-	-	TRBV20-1	TGCAGTGCCCCCAGTCCGGGAGATACGCAGTATTTT	CSAPSPGDTQYF
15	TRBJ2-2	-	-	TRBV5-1	TGCGCCAGCAGCTTGGCGTCTAGCTCCCCCGGGGAGCTGTTTTTT	CASSLASSSPGELFF
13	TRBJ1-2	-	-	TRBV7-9	TGTGCCAGCAGCTTAGCCCTCAGACGAGGCTACACCTTC	CASSLALRRGYTF
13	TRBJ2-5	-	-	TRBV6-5	TGTGCCAGCAGTTTTAAGTACCAAGAGACCCAGTACTTC	CASSFKYQETQYF
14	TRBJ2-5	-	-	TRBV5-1	TGCGCCAGCAGGTCGGGGACGGTCCCGGAGACCCAGTACTTC	CASRSGTVPETQYF
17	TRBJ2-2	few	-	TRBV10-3	TGTGCCATCAGTGAGTCCCCCCAGGGAACGGCAACCGGGGAGCTGTTTTTT	CAISESPQGTATGELFF
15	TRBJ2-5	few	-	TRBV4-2	TGTGCCAGCAGCCAAGATCGGCCTCGACAAGAGACCCAGTACTTC	CASSQDRPRQETQYF
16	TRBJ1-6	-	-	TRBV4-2	TGTGCCAGCAGCCAAGAAGACGGGGTTTATAATTCACCCCTCCACTTT	CASSQEDGVYNSPLHF
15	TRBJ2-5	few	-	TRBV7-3	TGTGCCAGCAGCCTAGTAGGGACGACCATAGAGTCCCAGTACTTC	CASSLVGTTIESQYF
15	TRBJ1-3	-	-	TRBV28	TGTGCCAGCAGTGGGTCTTCCTTCTCTGGAAACACCATATATTTT	CASSGSSFSGNTIYF
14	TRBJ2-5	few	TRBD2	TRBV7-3	TGTGCCAGCAGCAAGGTAGCGGGAAAAGAGACCCAGTACTTC	CASSKVAGKETQYF
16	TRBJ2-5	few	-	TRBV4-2	TGTGCCAGCAGCCAAGATAGTAGGGGGGCCAGAGAGACCCAGTACTTC	CASSQDSRGARETQYF
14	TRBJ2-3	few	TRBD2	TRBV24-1	TGTGCCACCAGTCGGTCTAGCGGAGGGGATACGCAGTATTTT	CATSRSSGGDTQYF
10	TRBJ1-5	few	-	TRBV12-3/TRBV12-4	TGTGCCAGCAGGGGGGTCCCCCAGCATTTT	CASRGVPQHF
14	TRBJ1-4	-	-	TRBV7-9	TGTGCCAGCAGCTTAGCAGGAGGAGGTGAAAAACTGTTTTTT	CASSLAGGGEKLFF
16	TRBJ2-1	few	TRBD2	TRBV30	TGTGCCTGGAGTGTATTATGGACTAGCGGGCAGGATGAGCAGTTCTTC	CAWSVLWTSGQDEQFF
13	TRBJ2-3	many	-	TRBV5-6	TGTGCCAGCAGCCCGCAGGGTGGGGATACGCAGTATTTT	CASSPQGGDTQYF
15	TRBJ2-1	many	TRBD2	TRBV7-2	TGTGCCAGCAGTCAGGGACTAGGGACTTACAATGAGCAGTTCTTC	CASSQGLGTYNEQFF
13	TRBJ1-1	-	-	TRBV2	TGTGCCAGCAGTGGCGACAGGTCCACTGAAGCTTTCTTT	CASSGDRSTEAFF